The 24 T cell receptor beta chains listed next were all sequenced from one sample in a study of blood T cells in healthy people across ages. It was with a sample-barcoded 5' primer and a J-beta primer mix that a second PCR of roughly 7 to 12 cycles was run. TCRdb recomputed calls from the 5' RACE reads with MiXCR, one row per CDR3 protein. Of about 680,000 distinct CDR3 sequences in the sample, around 45% were seen once. Sequencing was carried out using blood. These receptors were taken from a woman aged 60-70 years in good health.

The sample holds one count of this clonotype. The chain's CDR3 is CAISEVTSGSLRDQETQYF. For the CDR3, the DNA is TGTGCCATCAGTGAGGTGACTAGCGGGAGCCTAAGGGACCAAGAGACCCAGTACTTC. The chain combines TRBV10-3 with TRBJ2-5; 12 nucleotides line up with TRBD2. This CDR3 spans 19 amino acids. Trimming took 2 bases from V and 0 from J; bases not matched to a gene: 10. Germline CDR1 ENHRY, CDR2 SYGVKD.

The chain carries TRBV5-1 and TRBJ1-1; 9 bases map to TRBD1. Trimming removed 4 bases from V and 5 bases from J; junction bases left unmatched: 9. CDR1 is SGHRS and CDR2 is YFSETQ in the germline V gene. The CDR3 spans 15 residues. CDR3 amino acids: CASSQVTGGGTEAFF. The CDR3 DNA sequence: TGCGCCAGCAGCCAAGTGACAGGGGGGGGTACTGAAGCTTTCTTT.

V gene TRBV3-1 combines with J gene TRBJ1-6; D might be TRBD1 (5 bases). Trimming took 4 bases from V and 7 from J, leaving 11 bases between them. Germline assignment: CDR1 LGHDT and CDR2 YNNKEL (reference sequence). This CDR3 comprises 14 residues. The CDR3 coding sequence is TGTGCCAGCAGCCCTATGACAGCGAATTCACCCCTCCACTTT. Translating gives CASSPMTANSPLHF. Combining the CDR3 with reference TRBV3-1 and TRBJ1-6 gives the whole variable domain DTAVSQTPKYLVTQMGNDKSIKCEQNLGHDTMYWYKQDSKKFLKIMFSYNNKELIINETVPNRFSPKSPDKAHLNLHINSLELGDSAVYFCASSPMTANSPLHFGNGTRLTVT.

The table lists this clonotype with a few counts. The genes are TRBV24-1 and TRBJ2-3; 11 bases line up with TRBD2. V was pared by 4 bases and J by 2 bases, with 4 bases of the junction left unmatched. Germline loops: CDR1 KGHDR, CDR2 SFDVKD. This CDR3 region has 16 residues. CDR3 sequence reads: CATSERLAGITDTQYF. The DNA for the CDR3 is TGTGCCACCAGTGAGCGACTAGCGGGAATCACAGATACGCAGTATTTT.

This chain uses TRBV7-2 with TRBJ2-4; D possibly corresponds to TRBD1 (6 bases). The V end was cut by 3 bases, the J end by 13 bases, with 22 bases between. Germline V gene data show CDR1 as SGHTA and CDR2 as FQGNSA. CDR3 length: 15 residues. CDR3 sequence: CASSFRAGQQFEQYF. The DNA of the CDR3 is TGTGCCAGCAGCTTCCGGGCAGGACAGCAATTTGAGCAGTACTTC.

This clonotype has ten or more counts. The chain is built from TRBV7-2 and TRBJ2-5, with TRBD2 matching 9 bases. Trimming at V came to 0 bases and at J to 2 bases, leaving 10 bases not matched to a gene. The CDR3 contains 18 residues. Germline assignment: CDR1 SGHTA and CDR2 FQGNSA. DNA of the CDR3: TGTGCCAGCAGCTTAGCACCATCAGCGGGAGGCGAACAAGAGACCCAGTACTTC. This translates into CASSLAPSAGGEQETQYF.

The gene calls are TRBV20-1 and TRBJ2-3; maybe TRBD2 (5 bases). CDR3 size: 14 residues. Germline V gene sequence: CDR1 DFQATT, CDR2 SNEGSKA (reference sequence). Trimming stripped 3 bases from V and 1 base from J, with 11 bases between. As DNA, the CDR3 is TGCAGTGCTAGGGGGAGTACGGGCACAGATACGCAGTATTTT. It is translated as CSARGSTGTDTQYF.

This clonotype came up many times. The chain combines TRBV14 with TRBJ2-1, with D possibly TRBD2 on 6 matching bases. The V end was cut by 0 bases, the J end by 12 bases, with 12 bases between. The V gene's germline CDR1 is SGHDN and CDR2 FVKESK. CDR3 length equals 13 residues. CDR3 sequence reads: CASSQDSLGGQFF. CDR3 DNA sequence: TGTGCCAGCAGCCAAGATAGCCTGGGGGGGCAGTTCTTC.

The rearrangement joins TRBV28 to TRBJ2-1; 9 bases agree with TRBD2. CDR1 is MDHEN, CDR2 SYDVKM, per germline. This CDR3 is built from 16 residues. V trimming: 6 bases; J trimming: 8 bases; junction bases outside the gene matches: 14. CDR3 region: CASRTVRAGGLDEQFF. For the CDR3, the DNA is TGTGCCAGCAGAACTGTGAGGGCGGGAGGGTTGGATGAGCAGTTCTTC.

Notes on this clonotype: Just one base apart from a much larger clone, this may be a read error. The chain is built from TRBV27 and TRBJ2-1, with 7 bases identical to TRBD2. The end of the DNA aligns better with TRBJ2-7, so the J call may be wrong. Per germline, CDR1 MNHEY and CDR2 SMNVEV (reference sequence). The CDR3 sequence is 17 residues long. In DNA, the CDR3 is TGTGCCAGCAGTTTATCCCAGACTAGCCGCGCCTACAATGAGCAGTACTTC. It translates to CASSLSQTSRAYNEQYF.

This clonotype came up many times. This chain uses TRBV2 with TRBJ2-5; D not resolved. Germline-derived CDR1 and CDR2 are SNHLY and FYNNEI. The CDR3 is made up of 13 amino acids. The V and J ends lost 4 bases and 11 bases respectively, with 17 bases between them. Here the CDR3 reads CASSAPFTDEQYF. For the CDR3, the DNA is TGTGCCAGCAGTGCGCCCTTTACGGATGAGCAGTACTTC.

At least ten counts were recorded for this clonotype. One end of the junction varies from germline; a read error may be responsible. This sequence joins TRBV29-1 and TRBJ2-5; TRBD1 matches at 9 bases. Judging by the DNA end, TRBJ2-7 fits better; the J call may be wrong. The CDR3 extends over 13 amino acids. Germline loops: CDR1 SQVTM, CDR2 ANQGSEA. The CDR3 DNA reads TGCAGCGTGGAAGGGGACAGGGTAGGCGAGCAGTACTTC. As protein: CSVEGDRVGEQYF.

This chain connects TRBV27 to TRBJ1-6; no reliable D call. V lost 4 bases to trimming and J lost 9 bases, with 10 bases between them. The length of the CDR3 is 13 residues. Looked up from germline, CDR1 is MNHEY and CDR2 is SMNVEV (reference sequence). This chain's CDR3 is CASSSYRGSPLHF. The CDR3 DNA is TGTGCCAGCAGTTCCTACCGGGGTTCACCCCTCCACTTT.

This clonotype was found once. V and J are TRBV29-1 and TRBJ1-6, with 10 bases lining up with TRBD1. J gave up 7 bases and V 6 bases, and 3 bases lay outside the gene matches. This CDR3 is 13 amino acids long. Germline CDR1 reads SQVTM; CDR2 reads ANQGSEA. The CDR3: CSVGQGGNSPLHF. In nucleotides, the CDR3 is TGCAGCGTCGGACAGGGGGGGAATTCACCCCTCCACTTT.

The CDR3 DNA reads TGTGCCAGCAGCCTAGTCATTCAGGGCTCCTACAATGAGCAGTTCTTC. This encodes CASSLVIQGSYNEQFF. This chain joins TRBV7-8 and TRBJ2-1; possibly TRBD1 for D (5 bases). The CDR3 consists of 16 residues. Looked up from germline, CDR1 is SGHVS and CDR2 is FQNEAQ. Trimming pared 5 bases from V and 0 bases from J, leaving 14 bases between.

The chain uses TRBV7-3 and TRBJ2-1, with a weak D call TRBD2 (6 bases). Per germline, CDR1 SGHTA and CDR2 FQGTGA. CDR3 size: 15 residues. Trimming cost V 6 bases and J 7 bases, with 19 bases left between them. The chain's CDR3 is CASSSQGREGNEQFF. The CDR3 region has the DNA TGTGCCAGCAGTTCCCAAGGGCGGGAAGGTAATGAGCAGTTCTTC.

V gene TRBV11-2 combines with J gene TRBJ2-1, with 11 positions matching TRBD2. The CDR3 is 22 residues long. CDR1 is SGHAT and CDR2 is FQNNGV in the germline V gene. V gave up 6 bases and J gave up 2 bases; unmatched junction bases: 24. CDR3 region: CASRPPTGGSGTSGTPYNEQFF. CDR3 coding DNA: TGTGCCAGCAGGCCTCCGACAGGGGGGAGCGGGACTAGCGGAACTCCCTACAATGAGCAGTTCTTC.

In its sample, this clonotype was seen a few times. The V call is TRBV4-1, the J call TRBJ2-3; TRBD2 agrees at 11 bases. Germline V gene sequence: CDR1 MGHRA, CDR2 YSYEKL. Trimming removed 6 bases from V and 2 bases from J; junction bases left unmatched: 7. The CDR3 sequence is 16 residues long. The CDR3 region is CASRGTSGTFTDTQYF. DNA of the CDR3: TGCGCCAGCAGGGGGACTAGCGGTACCTTCACAGATACGCAGTATTTT.

This chain links TRBV5-1 with TRBJ2-1; the D is unclear. This CDR3 is built from 12 residues. Trimming removed 3 bases at V and 8 bases at J, with 9 bases between. Germline CDR1 reads SGHRS; CDR2 reads YFSETQ. CDR3 sequence (DNA): TGCGCCAGCAGCTACCCTATGGATGAGCAGTTCTTC. Protein: CASSYPMDEQFF.

This clonotype appeared a few times. The chain carries TRBV7-2 and TRBJ1-6; TRBD1 agrees at 7 bases. This CDR3 has 14 residues. Germline loops: CDR1 SGHTA, CDR2 FQGNSA. Germline trimming cut 0 bases from V and 7 bases from J; bases unmatched to any gene: 0. The CDR3 coding sequence is TGTGCCAGCAGCTTAGCAGGGGGCAATTCACCCCTCCACTTT. It translates to CASSLAGGNSPLHF.

V usage is TRBV18 and J usage is TRBJ2-7; TRBD2 matches at 8 bases. The CDR3 consists of 17 residues. Germline V gene data show CDR1 as KGHSH and CDR2 as LQKENI. The V gene end was trimmed by 5 bases and the J gene end by 0 bases; junction bases not matched to a gene: 12. CDR3 residues: CASSSPPGGRYSYEQYF. In DNA, the CDR3 is TGTGCCAGCTCATCTCCACCTGGCGGGAGGTACTCCTACGAGCAGTACTTC.

The chain uses TRBV12-3 or TRBV12-4 and TRBJ2-1; 12 nucleotides line up with TRBD2. The CDR3 runs 17 residues. Germline trimming cut 1 base from V and 10 bases from J; bases unmatched to any gene: 11. CDR3: CASSLVRASGRAEEQFF. The CDR3 coding sequence is TGTGCCAGCAGTTTAGTGAGGGCTAGCGGGAGGGCCGAAGAGCAGTTCTTC.

The chain combines TRBV20-1 with TRBJ1-5; D is uncertain. Germline assignment: CDR1 DFQATT and CDR2 SNEGSKA (reference sequence). Trimming pared 6 bases from V and 2 bases from J, leaving 11 bases between. The CDR3 is 13 amino acids. For the CDR3, the DNA is TGCAGTGCCAGACCTGGGGGCAATCAGCCCCAGCATTTT. Translated, it gives CSARPGGNQPQHF.

In this sample, this clonotype turned up a few times. The chain employs TRBV20-1 and TRBJ2-1; tentatively, D is TRBD2 (7 bases). The germline gives CDR1 DFQATT, CDR2 SNEGSKA (reference sequence). Trimming took 4 bases from V and 10 from J, leaving 17 bases between them. The CDR3 is made up of 13 amino acids. The CDR3 nucleotides read TGCAGTGCTACCACTGGGGGGGCTCGGGAGCAGTTCTTC. Its translation: CSATTGGAREQFF.